A single sample gave rise to the 13 T cell receptor beta chains below, sequenced in a study of radiotherapy plus CTLA-4 blockade in lung cancer. Clones were sequenced by immunoSEQ multiplex PCR, and TCRdb holds only the in-frame ones, with some missing. The data show 85,000 to 100,000 clones, 72% seen once. The sample in question was peripheral blood, obtained from a patient treated with radiotherapy plus ipilimumab. These receptors originate from a human donor with non-small cell lung cancer that progressed on radiotherapy plus ipilimumab.

The gene calls are TRBV9 and TRBJ1-1; a possible D gene is TRBD1 (5 bases). The CDR3 has 12 residues. Trimming took off 0 bases at V and 11 bases at J, with 11 bases between the two ends. CDR1 and CDR2 from the germline V gene are SGDLS and YYNGEE. CDR3 residues: CASSVEGREAFF. CDR3 coding DNA: TGTGCCAGCAGCGTAGAGGGGCGCGAGGCTTTCTTT.

CDR3 DNA: TGTGCCTGGAGTGTCTCGCCAGGGGGCAACTACGAGCAGTACTTC. As protein: CAWSVSPGGNYEQYF. V and J are TRBV30 and TRBJ2-7; TRBD1 agrees at 8 bases. The CDR3 consists of 15 residues. The ends lost 0 bases at V and 3 bases at J; junction bases unmatched: 7. CDR1 is GTSNPN and CDR2 is SVGIG in the germline V gene (reference sequence).

The chain carries TRBV28 and TRBJ1-1, with a weak D call TRBD1 (6 bases). The V end lost 4 bases, the J end lost 0 bases, and 21 bases lay between the germline ends. The CDR3 is 18 amino acids. CDR1 and CDR2 (germline): MDHEN, SYDVKM. CDR3 nucleotide sequence: TGTGCCAGCAGTTCCTACTTTCAGGGGCAGGGGCTGAACACTGAAGCTTTCTTT. The encoded protein is CASSSYFQGQGLNTEAFF. Full variable domain (missing parts from reference TRBV28 and TRBJ1-1): DVKVTQSSRYLVKRTGEKVFLECVQDMDHENMFWYRQDPGLGLRLIYFSYDVKMKEKGDIPEGYSVSREKKERFSLILESASTNQTSMYLCASSSYFQGQGLNTEAFFGQGTRLTVV.

The chain combines TRBV19 with TRBJ2-1; 8 nucleotides align to TRBD1. V trimming: 2 bases; J trimming: 7 bases; junction bases outside the gene matches: 7. This CDR3 is 15 amino acids long. Germline V gene lookup returns CDR1 LNHDA and CDR2 SQIVND (reference sequence). Written as DNA, the CDR3 is TGTGCCAGTAGTATACTCCAGGGGGCAGGGAATGAGCAGTTCTTC. Its translation: CASSILQGAGNEQFF.

The chain has TRBV19 and TRBJ1-5; tentative D call: TRBD1 (5 bases). The CDR3 extends over 15 amino acids. Trimming removed 1 base at V and 7 bases at J, with 14 bases between. Germline CDR1 is LNHDA and CDR2 is SQIVND (reference sequence). The CDR3 region has the DNA TGTGCCAGTAGTATAGGTTCCGGGGGGTACCAGCCCCAGCATTTT. Translating gives CASSIGSGGYQPQHF.

This chain links TRBV15 with TRBJ2-5; 10 positions match TRBD2. The CDR3 extends over 14 amino acids. Looked up from germline, CDR1 is LNHNV and CDR2 is YYDKDF (reference sequence). Losses at the gene ends were 3 bases for V and 3 bases for J; bases not matched to a gene: 1. The CDR3 DNA sequence: TGTGCCACCAGCAGGGGGACTAGCGAAGAGACCCAGTACTTC. Translating gives CATSRGTSEETQYF.

This rearrangement joins TRBV19 to TRBJ1-1; tentatively, D is TRBD1 (5 bases). Germline CDR1 LNHDA, CDR2 SQIVND (reference sequence). V lost 2 bases to trimming and J lost 3 bases, with 16 bases between them. There are 16 residues in the CDR3. CDR3 region: CASSIRGVGRDTEAFF. Written as DNA, the CDR3 is TGTGCCAGTAGTATACGAGGGGTGGGAAGGGACACTGAAGCTTTCTTT.

The chain carries TRBV6-1 and TRBJ2-1, with D tentatively TRBD1 or TRBD2 (6 bases each). The CDR3 length is 14 residues. V lost 0 bases to trimming and J lost 10 bases, with 13 bases between them. Germline CDR1 is MNHNS and CDR2 is SASEGT. The DNA for the CDR3 is TGTGCCAGCAGTGAAGCGGGGGGCCAGGGGGAGCAGTTCTTC. Residues: CASSEAGGQGEQFF.

This chain uses TRBV9 with TRBJ2-3; 7 bases match TRBD1. J was trimmed by 5 bases and V by 4 bases; bases with no gene match: 7. CDR3 length equals 14 residues. Germline V gene sequence: CDR1 SGDLS, CDR2 YYNGEE. The CDR3 is CASSLSRGKDTQYF. CDR3 in DNA: TGTGCCAGCAGCTTAAGCAGGGGGAAAGATACGCAGTATTTT.

The CDR3 protein is CASTKTGGVNTEAFF. The CDR3 region has the DNA TGTGCCAGCACCAAAACCGGGGGAGTGAACACTGAAGCTTTCTTT. The chain employs TRBV27 and TRBJ1-1; D might be TRBD1 (5 bases). Between the trimmed V and J ends, which lost 7 bases and 0 bases, there was a span of 15 bases. Germline values: CDR1 MNHEY, CDR2 SMNVEV (reference sequence). The CDR3 is made up of 15 amino acids.

V is TRBV7-6 and J is TRBJ2-7, with D possibly matching TRBD1 (5 bases). The CDR3 loop spans 15 amino acids. V was trimmed by 0 bases and J by 4 bases, leaving 13 bases between them. CDR1 and CDR2 from the germline V gene are SGHVS and FNYEAQ. The CDR3 spells CASSLAQGARYEQYF. CDR3 nucleotides: TGTGCCAGCAGCTTAGCGCAAGGGGCGAGGTACGAGCAGTACTTC.

The rearrangement joins TRBV9 to TRBJ1-1; D gene uncertain. Per germline, CDR1 SGDLS and CDR2 YYNGEE. The CDR3 totals 13 residues. The ends were cut back, 0 bases at V and 2 bases at J, with 5 bases in the middle. This CDR3 is CASSVGTNTEAFF. CDR3 DNA sequence: TGTGCCAGCAGCGTAGGCACTAACACTGAAGCTTTCTTT.

This clone was seen a single time. The rearrangement uses TRBV15 and TRBJ1-1; 7 nucleotides agree with TRBD1. J was trimmed by 0 bases and V by 5 bases; bases with no gene match: 18. The CDR3 spans 19 residues. Germline CDR1 and CDR2: LNHNV and YYDKDF (reference sequence). The CDR3, as DNA: TGTGCCACCAGCCGAAGAAAACCGGGACAGAATACATTGAACACTGAAGCTTTCTTT. This codes for CATSRRKPGQNTLNTEAFF.